This TCR beta chain is drawn from a study of graft-versus-host responses after intestinal transplantation. Study background: Anti-thymocyte globulin induction was given to all recipients, followed by tacrolimus and steroids for about 3 years.

This CDR3 comprises 13 residues. Germline loops: CDR1 WNHNN, CDR2 SYGVQD (reference sequence). Method: immunoSEQ multiplex PCR; TCRdb's copy keeps in-frame clones and lacks some. The data contain 74,000 or so clones, roughly 90% of them singletons. Regarding this clone: One end of the junction fails to match germline, which may point to a read error.

The V and J genes are TRBV10-1 and TRBJ2-7; TRBD2 matches 9 bases. This material consisted of PBMCs, taken 98 days after intestinal transplantation. The sequence came from a human patient who received an intestinal transplant, so some T cells may come from the graft donor. The CDR3 nucleotides read TGCGCCAGCAGTGAGTCAGCGACTAGCGGAGGAAACTTC. Its translation: CASSESATSGGNF.